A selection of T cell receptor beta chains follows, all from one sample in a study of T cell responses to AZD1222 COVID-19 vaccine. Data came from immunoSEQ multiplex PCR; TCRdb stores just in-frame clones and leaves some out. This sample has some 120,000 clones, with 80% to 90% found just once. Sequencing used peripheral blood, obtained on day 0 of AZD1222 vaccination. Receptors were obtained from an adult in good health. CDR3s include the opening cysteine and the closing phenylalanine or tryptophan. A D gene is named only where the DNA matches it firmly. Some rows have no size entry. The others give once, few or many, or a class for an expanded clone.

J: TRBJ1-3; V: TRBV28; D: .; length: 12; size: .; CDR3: CASRSSGNTIYF; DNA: TGTGCCAGCAGATCCTCGGGAAACACCATATATTTT
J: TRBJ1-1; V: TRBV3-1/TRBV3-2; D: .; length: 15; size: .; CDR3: CASSQDLSNRSAAFF; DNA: TGTGCCAGCAGCCAAGATCTATCGAACCGGTCGGCAGCTTTCTTT
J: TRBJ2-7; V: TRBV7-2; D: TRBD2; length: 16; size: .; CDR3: CASSWRTSGSSYEQYF; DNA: TGTGCCAGCAGCTGGCGGACTAGCGGAAGCTCCTACGAGCAGTACTTC
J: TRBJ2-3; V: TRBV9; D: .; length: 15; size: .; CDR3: CASSQTVGGTDTQYF; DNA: TGTGCCAGCAGCCAGACCGTGGGGGGCACAGATACGCAGTATTTT
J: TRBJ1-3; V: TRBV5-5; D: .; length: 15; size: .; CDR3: CASSTQIHSGNTIYF; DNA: TGTGCCAGCAGCACACAAATCCACTCTGGAAACACCATATATTTT
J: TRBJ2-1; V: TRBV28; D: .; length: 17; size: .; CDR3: CASSDFGTGRVYNEQFF; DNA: TGTGCCAGCAGTGACTTTGGTACGGGAAGGGTTTACAATGAGCAGTTCTTC
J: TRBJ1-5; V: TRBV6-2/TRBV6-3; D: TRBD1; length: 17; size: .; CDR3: CASSYYRTGNSNQPQHF; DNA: TGTGCCAGCAGTTACTATAGGACAGGGAATAGCAATCAGCCCCAGCATTTT
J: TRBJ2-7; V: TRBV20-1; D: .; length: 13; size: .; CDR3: CSASSRSSYEQYF; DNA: TGCAGTGCTAGTTCCAGAAGCTCCTACGAGCAGTACTTC
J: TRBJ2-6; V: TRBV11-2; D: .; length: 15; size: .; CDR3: CASSRGRSGANVLTF; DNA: TGTGCCAGCAGCCGGGGGAGATCCGGGGCCAACGTCCTGACTTTC
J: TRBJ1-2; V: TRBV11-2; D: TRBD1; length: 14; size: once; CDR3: CASSLGRGSYGYTF; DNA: TGTGCCAGCAGCTTAGGCAGGGGGTCCTATGGCTACACCTTC
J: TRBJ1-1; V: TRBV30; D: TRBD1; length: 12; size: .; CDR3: CAWSQGGTEAFF; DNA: TGTGCCTGGAGCCAGGGGGGCACTGAAGCTTTCTTT
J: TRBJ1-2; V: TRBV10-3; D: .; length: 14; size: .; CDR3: CAISDEGGGYGYTF; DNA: TGTGCCATCAGTGACGAGGGCGGAGGCTATGGCTACACCTTC
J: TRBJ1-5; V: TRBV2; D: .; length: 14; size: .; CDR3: CASSGRGDNQPQHF; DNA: TGTGCCAGCAGTGGTAGGGGGGACAATCAGCCCCAGCATTTT
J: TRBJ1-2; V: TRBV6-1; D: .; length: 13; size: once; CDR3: CASSEGPDYGYTF; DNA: TGTGCCAGCAGTGAGGGACCGGACTATGGCTACACCTTC
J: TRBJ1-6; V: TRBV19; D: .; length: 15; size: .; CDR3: CASSIEGGFHSPLHF; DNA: TGTGCCAGTAGTATAGAGGGCGGGTTTCATTCACCCCTCCACTTT
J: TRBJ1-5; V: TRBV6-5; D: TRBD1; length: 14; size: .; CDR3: CASREGAAGQPQHF; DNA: TGTGCCAGCAGAGAGGGGGCGGCGGGTCAGCCCCAGCATTTT
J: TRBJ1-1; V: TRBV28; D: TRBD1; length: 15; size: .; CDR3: CASSPMTPGGTEAFF; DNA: TGTGCCAGCAGCCCGATGACCCCAGGGGGGACTGAAGCTTTCTTT
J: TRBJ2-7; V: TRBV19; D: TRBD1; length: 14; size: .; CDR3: CASSISTGGSEQYF; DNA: TGTGCCAGTAGTATTAGCACAGGGGGGAGTGAGCAGTACTTC
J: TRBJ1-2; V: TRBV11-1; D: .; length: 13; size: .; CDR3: CASSLSVWGGYTF; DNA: TGTGCCAGCAGCTTAAGTGTGTGGGGTGGCTACACCTTC
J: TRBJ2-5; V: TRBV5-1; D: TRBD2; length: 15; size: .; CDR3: CASSDLEREGETQYF; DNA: TGCGCCAGCAGCGATCTTGAGCGGGAGGGGGAGACCCAGTACTTC
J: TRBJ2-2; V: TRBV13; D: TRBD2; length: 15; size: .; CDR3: CASSPRLANTGELFF; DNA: TGTGCCAGCAGCCCCCGACTAGCTAACACCGGGGAGCTGTTTTTT
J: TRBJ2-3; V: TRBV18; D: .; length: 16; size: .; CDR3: CASSRGTDFGTDTQYF; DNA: TGTGCCAGCTCACGCGGGACCGATTTCGGCACAGATACGCAGTATTTT
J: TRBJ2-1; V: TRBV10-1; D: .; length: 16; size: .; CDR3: CASSEQFRSSYNEQFF; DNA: TGCGCCAGCAGTGAGCAGTTCCGAAGCTCCTACAATGAGCAGTTCTTC
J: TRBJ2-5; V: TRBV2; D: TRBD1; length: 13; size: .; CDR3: CGGKTGRKETQYF; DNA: TGTGGGGGTAAGACAGGGCGGAAAGAGACCCAGTACTTC
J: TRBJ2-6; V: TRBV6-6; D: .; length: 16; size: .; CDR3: CASRAGFPPGANVLTF; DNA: TGTGCCAGCAGAGCCGGGTTCCCCCCTGGGGCCAACGTCCTGACTTTC
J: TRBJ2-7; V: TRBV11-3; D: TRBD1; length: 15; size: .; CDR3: CASSSTTGGAYEQYF; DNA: TGTGCCAGCAGCTCGACAACAGGGGGAGCCTACGAGCAGTACTTC
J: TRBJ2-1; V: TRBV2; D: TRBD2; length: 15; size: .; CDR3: CASSGGGGSYNEQFF; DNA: TGTGCCAGCAGTGGGGGCGGGGGATCCTACAATGAGCAGTTCTTC
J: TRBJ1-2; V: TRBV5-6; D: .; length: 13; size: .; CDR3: CASSLQGLYGYTF; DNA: TGTGCCAGCAGCCTGCAGGGGCTCTATGGCTACACCTTC
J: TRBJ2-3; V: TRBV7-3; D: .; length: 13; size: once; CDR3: CASSLTSPDTQYF; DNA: TGTGCCAGCAGCTTAACTTCCCCAGATACGCAGTATTTT
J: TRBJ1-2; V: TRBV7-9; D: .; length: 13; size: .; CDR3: CASSPDGYYGYTF; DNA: TGTGCCAGCAGTCCCGACGGGTACTATGGCTACACCTTC
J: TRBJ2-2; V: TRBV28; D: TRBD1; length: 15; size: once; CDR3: CASSPGQLLTGELFF; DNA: TGTGCCAGCAGCCCGGGACAGCTCCTAACCGGGGAGCTGTTTTTT
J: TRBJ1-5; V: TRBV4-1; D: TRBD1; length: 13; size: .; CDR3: CASSDRLRQPQHF; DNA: TGCGCCAGCTCGGACAGGTTGAGACAGCCCCAGCATTTT
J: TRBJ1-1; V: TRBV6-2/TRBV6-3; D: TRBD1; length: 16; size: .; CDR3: CASSYAGQPQVTEAFF; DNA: TGTGCCAGCAGTTACGCGGGACAGCCCCAGGTCACTGAAGCTTTCTTT
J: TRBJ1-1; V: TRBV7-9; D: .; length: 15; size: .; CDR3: CASSLVETKNTEAFF; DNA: TGTGCCAGCAGCTTAGTCGAGACAAAGAACACTGAAGCTTTCTTT
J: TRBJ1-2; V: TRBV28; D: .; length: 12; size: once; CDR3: CASSLGLYGYTF; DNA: TGTGCCAGCAGTTTAGGTCTTTATGGCTACACCTTC
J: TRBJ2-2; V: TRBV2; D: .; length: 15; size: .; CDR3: CATGRGGGSGGELFF; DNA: TGTGCCACCGGCCGTGGTGGGGGGTCGGGCGGGGAGCTGTTTTTT
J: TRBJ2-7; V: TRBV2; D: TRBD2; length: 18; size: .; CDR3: CASSVGTSGMGGSYEQYF; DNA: TGTGCCAGCAGTGTTGGGACTAGCGGGATGGGGGGCTCCTACGAGCAGTACTTC
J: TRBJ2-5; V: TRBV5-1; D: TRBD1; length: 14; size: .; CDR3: CASSHTGGEETQYF; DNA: TGCGCCAGCAGCCACACAGGGGGTGAAGAGACCCAGTACTTC
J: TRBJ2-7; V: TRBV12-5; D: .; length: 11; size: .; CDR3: CASGSFYEQYF; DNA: TGTGCTAGTGGTTCTTTCTACGAGCAGTACTTC
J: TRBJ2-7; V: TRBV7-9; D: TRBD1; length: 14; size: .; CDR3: CASSLGQGAYEQYF; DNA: TGTGCCAGCAGCTTGGGACAGGGGGCCTACGAGCAGTACTTC
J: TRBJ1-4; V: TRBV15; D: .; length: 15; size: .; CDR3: CATSRDGSSNEKLFF; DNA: TGTGCCACCAGCAGAGATGGATCATCTAATGAAAAACTGTTTTTT
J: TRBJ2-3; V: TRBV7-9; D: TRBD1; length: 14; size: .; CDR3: CASSFGQGIDTQYF; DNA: TGTGCCAGCAGCTTTGGACAGGGGATAGATACGCAGTATTTT
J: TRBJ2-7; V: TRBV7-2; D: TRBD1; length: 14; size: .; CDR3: CASSLDNRGREQYF; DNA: TGTGCCAGCAGCTTAGATAACAGGGGGCGGGAGCAGTACTTC
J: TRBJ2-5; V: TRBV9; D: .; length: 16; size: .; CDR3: CASSVGGMGPQETQYF; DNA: TGTGCCAGCAGCGTAGGGGGAATGGGGCCCCAAGAGACCCAGTACTTC
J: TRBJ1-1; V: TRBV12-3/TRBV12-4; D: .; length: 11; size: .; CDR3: CASSFSTEAFF; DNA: TGTGCCAGCAGTTTTTCGACTGAAGCTTTCTTT
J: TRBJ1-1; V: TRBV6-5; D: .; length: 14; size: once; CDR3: CASSYQSGQGSTFF; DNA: TGTGCCAGCAGTTACCAATCCGGGCAGGGCAGTACTTTCTTT
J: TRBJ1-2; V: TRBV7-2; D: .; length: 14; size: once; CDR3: CASSVDTGTYGYTF; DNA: TGTGCCAGCAGCGTCGATACGGGCACCTATGGCTACACCTTC
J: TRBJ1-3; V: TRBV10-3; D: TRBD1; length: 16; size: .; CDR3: CAIRETGSTSGNTIYF; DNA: TGTGCCATCAGGGAGACAGGGTCCACCTCTGGAAACACCATATATTTT
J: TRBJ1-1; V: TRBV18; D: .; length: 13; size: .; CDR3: CASSPNTHTEAFF; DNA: TGTGCCAGCTCACCGAACACCCACACTGAAGCTTTCTTT
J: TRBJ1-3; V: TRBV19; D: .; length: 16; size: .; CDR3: CASMPSRNRVGNTIYF; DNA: TGTGCCAGTATGCCCTCACGGAACCGGGTTGGAAACACCATATATTTT
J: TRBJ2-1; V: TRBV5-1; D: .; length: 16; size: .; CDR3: CASSGATGAEVSEQFF; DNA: TGCGCCAGCAGCGGGGCCACGGGAGCGGAAGTGAGTGAGCAGTTCTTC
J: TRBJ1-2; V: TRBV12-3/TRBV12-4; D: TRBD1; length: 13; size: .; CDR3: CASSTDREYGYTF; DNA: TGTGCCAGCAGTACCGACAGGGAATACGGCTACACCTTC
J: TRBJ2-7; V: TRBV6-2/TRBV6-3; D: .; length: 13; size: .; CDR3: CASSYTANYEQYF; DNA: TGTGCCAGCAGTTATACGGCTAACTACGAGCAGTACTTC
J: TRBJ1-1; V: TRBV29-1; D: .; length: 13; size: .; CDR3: CSVSARMNTEAFF; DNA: TGCAGCGTCTCCGCCCGGATGAACACTGAAGCTTTCTTT
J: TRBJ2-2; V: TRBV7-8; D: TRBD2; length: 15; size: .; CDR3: CASSYRDYNTGELFF; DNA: TGTGCCAGCAGCTACCGGGACTACAACACCGGGGAGCTGTTTTTT
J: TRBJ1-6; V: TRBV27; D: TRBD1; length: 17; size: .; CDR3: CASSFPPTGPYNSPLHF; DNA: TGTGCCAGCAGCTTCCCCCCGACAGGGCCCTATAATTCACCCCTCCACTTT
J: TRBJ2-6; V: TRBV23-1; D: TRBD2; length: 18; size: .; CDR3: CASSQSLAGSSGANVLTF; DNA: TGCGCCAGCAGTCAATCCCTAGCGGGAAGCTCTGGGGCCAACGTCCTGACTTTC
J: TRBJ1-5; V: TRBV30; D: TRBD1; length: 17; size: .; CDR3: CAWSVFGQGVASQPQHF; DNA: TGTGCCTGGAGTGTATTCGGGCAGGGGGTAGCCAGTCAGCCCCAGCATTTT
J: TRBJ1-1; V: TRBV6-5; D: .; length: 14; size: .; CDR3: CASRPVGTGPEAFF; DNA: TGTGCCAGCAGACCGGTTGGTACGGGACCTGAAGCTTTCTTT
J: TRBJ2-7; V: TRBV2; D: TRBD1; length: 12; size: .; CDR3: CASSGQGDEQYF; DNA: TGTGCCAGCAGTGGACAGGGAGACGAGCAGTACTTC